This T cell receptor (beta chain) was identified during a study of cytomegalovirus exposure and HLA in healthy donors (dated 2017 in TCRdb). The study in broad terms: An earlier analysis of 587 of the donors reported 276 Gb of sequence data and some 110 million unique TCR beta sequences obtained from about 180 million T cells. An early release covering roughly 600 HLA-typed donors comprised approximately 300 gigabases of sequencing data and around 86 million unique TCR sequences. The genetic ancestry cluster associated with self-reported Caucasian donors included about four fifths of the 300 to 450 genotyped donors. The study aimed to test whether cataloging public T cell receptors could reveal signatures of past pathogen exposure. The study used immunosequencing to profile the T cell repertoires of approximately 640 subjects and linked those repertoires to cytomegalovirus serostatus. In addition to the first cohort of about 650 subjects, a separate validation cohort of 120 different subjects was used. High-throughput TCR immunosequencing, statistical association of individual TCRs with disease status, and machine learning were combined to predict cytomegalovirus infection status. A later analysis re-analyzed previously published TCR beta repertoires from 666 donors and added high-resolution HLA genotyping to study TCR occurrence patterns. In the later analysis, no new phenotypic data were used to find candidate immune exposures; instead, reliance was placed on TCR beta sequences and their occurrence across donors. In an earlier analysis of a few hundred of the donors, high-throughput TCR beta sequencing was used to judge whether each TCR beta V gene segment behaved as functional or pseudogenic. Donor age, sex, ethnicity and CMV serostatus were collected together with the repertoire data. Genome-wide SNP genotypes for about three fifths of the roughly 670 donors were used in a later genetic analysis, which treated that subset as a discovery cohort. Every discovery cohort repertoire had been produced on one sequencing platform. Both class I and class II loci were covered by HLA typing, at four-digit resolution. Typing coverage differed by locus: A, B, C, DRB1 and DQB1 were typed in about 629-630 donors, DQA1 in 522, DPA1 in some 600, and DPB1 in 450 to 480. Four or five DR-DQ haplotypes were treated as single units for association and clustering because of strong linkage in the cohort. Among about 370 genotyped donors of the cohort, an average of approximately 240,000 unique TCR beta nucleotide sequences was sequenced per donor, of which 15% to 20% were non-productive. On the study overall, not on this receptor specifically: Across donors, most TCR sequences were observed very rarely, whereas some public TCRs were present in many individuals. According to a later analysis, TCR association rates differed among HLA loci, with DRB1 alleles showing the most associated TCRs and HLA-C alleles showing the fewest. V-gene and J-gene trimming of TCR beta chains was associated with a missense DCLRE1C variant in a later genetic analysis, and the association was replicated in an independent cohort. The 87-base-pair reads could not distinguish some IMGT-functional V segments, including TRBV6-2 and TRBV6-3, so those segments were excluded. Because counts were too low, seventeen rarely observed V segments, including chromosome 9 orphons, were left out of the earlier analysis of about 620 of the donors. Correlated functional status among segregating V segments might be attributable to linkage disequilibrium, but an unknown experimental factor could not be ruled out. A further reported finding was that TCR beta sequences accurately predicted the HLA-A and HLA-B alleles for most subjects in the first cohort. In a later genetic analysis, fewer N-insertions in productive TCRs were reported among donors in an Asian-associated ancestry cluster than the roughly 700-donor mean. The sequencing pipeline was judged likely to have produced a cluster of highly shared sequence variants as a technical artifact. The classifier was reported to diagnose cytomegalovirus status with high specificity and sensitivity in both the original and validation cohorts. Only TCR beta chains were sequenced in this cohort, and the absence of alpha or paired-chain data limited detectable features. It was suggested by the authors that the approach could potentially be generalized to other disease states and immunological phenotypes. In vitro tests confirmed that three of the cytomegalovirus-associated TCR beta chains recognize cytomegalovirus antigens. A later analysis found that most CMV-associated TCR beta chains appeared HLA-restricted, with HLA associations seemingly driven largely by CMV exposure. The study listed approximately 150 TCR beta chains as associated with cytomegalovirus. CMV serostatus was the only immune exposure information available for the cohort. Assigning TCR associations to individual alleles was difficult when HLA alleles, especially DR and DQ, strongly co-occurred. Compared with equally common non-associated chains, HLA-associated TCR beta chains in a later analysis were more clonally expanded and had lower generation probabilities. An earlier analysis of 450 to 750 of the donors showed that most TCR beta V segments appeared in productive rearrangements either about 90% or about 30% of the time, which broadly matched IMGT annotations. At a false discovery rate of 0.05, a later analysis linked around 15,000 TCR beta sequences to specific HLA alleles. Because HLA typing was unavailable for some donors at each locus, only the typed subset was used in association tests. According to a later analysis, parvovirus B19, influenza, CMV and Epstein-Barr virus appeared linked to several top co-occurrence clusters. Roughly uniform sequencing depth across donors was assumed in presence/absence analyses, although this assumption may not hold.

V is clipped by 6 bases and J by 7 bases, and the sequence between their germline boundaries is 16 bases long. CDR3 length: 13 amino acids, cysteine to phenylalanine. The only DNA kept is the CDR3, 39 bases in frame from the first base. For CDR1 and CDR2, the germline V gene lists SGDLS and YYNGEE. In total, fewer than 750 healthy bone marrow donors made up the cohort. Cohort members were all nominally healthy when sampled, although unrecorded immune exposures were likely present. The donor was CMV seronegative and was included in the group of a few hundred seronegative cohort members. Every donor gave a peripheral blood sample, and the peripheral blood mononuclear cells from that sample were used for TCR beta sequencing. Genomic DNA extraction from the blood cell samples was performed with the Qiagen DNeasy Blood Extraction Kit. On this clone: The specificity of this receptor is unknown. No much larger clone is present one base from it, and per-base qualities are unavailable.

The library came from the immunoSEQ multiplex PCR assay. A mixture of 60 forward primers for TCR Vbeta segments and 13 reverse primers for TCR Jbeta segments was used in the multiplex PCR. The CDR3 region of rearranged TCR beta genes was amplified from genomic DNA with a multiplex PCR assay. The amplified TCR beta libraries were sequenced on the Illumina HiSeq System as 87-base-pair reads. The original methods were these. A later analysis tallied roughly 76 million unique TCR beta chains across the 700 or so repertoires, and around 12 million of those chains were shared by two or more donors. To remove PCR and sequencing errors, raw reads were error-corrected and collapsed into unique sequences using a nearest-neighbor algorithm that merged closely related sequences. CDR3 sequences were aligned to IMGT reference sequences to assign V, D and J gene segments. Each retained sequence needed at least a six-nucleotide match to both a V gene segment and a J gene segment. Rearrangements were called productive when the CDR3 lacked stop codons and stayed in frame with V and J; all others were non-productive. Following IMGT convention, CDR3 was defined as the stretch from the second conserved V-encoded cysteine to the conserved J-encoded phenylalanine. In an earlier analysis of roughly 580 of the donors, sequences lacking an unambiguous match to a single V gene segment were excluded. An earlier analysis of several hundred of the donors called V segments functional above 56.7% productive rearrangements and segregating when the between-donor standard deviation exceeded 5%. A statistical classification framework was developed to diagnose cytomegalovirus status using the catalog of TCR beta chain sequences. In a later analysis, V and J genes were assigned by comparing TCR nucleotide sequences against IMGT/GENE-DB human TR gene sequences. Using the TCRdist pipeline, a later analysis assigned CDR3 sequences along with most-parsimonious VDJ recombination scenarios. In a later analysis, each TCR beta chain was defined by its CDR3 amino acid sequence together with its V-gene family, and reads without a unique V-gene family were excluded. In a later analysis, 450 to 600 highly shared, low-generation-probability nucleotide sequences were removed to address suspected cross-contamination and a sequencing artifact. A later analysis calculated a clonal expansion index for each public chain from normalized within-repertoire ranks of inferred template counts. In a later analysis, generation probabilities were computed using a VDJ recombination model fitted to out-of-frame rearrangements, and the results were checked against IGoR. Hypergeometric tests were used in a later analysis to score TCR-TCR, TCR-HLA and TCR-CMV co-occurrence, with a repertoire-size bias correction applied to the TCR pairs. A later analysis estimated false discovery rates by permuting HLA or CMV assignments 20 times. A later analysis grouped co-occurring TCRs with DBSCAN, adding TCRdist sequence similarity when clustering within HLA-allele-positive subsets. Repertoires with fewer than 30,000 or more than 120,000 public chains were left out of co-occurrence clustering, as were about 5 repertoires with anomalous nucleotide sharing. The source is immuneACCESS, and TCRdb retained only in-frame sequences with V and J called. Part of the clones is not carried over; for the studies checked, unresolved V genes explain less than half of this, and the remainder is unexplained. For V, J and clone size, that table is used; D and trimming come from the DNA. The sample table shows about 130,000 clones, and 70% to 85% are seen once. The top ten constitute around 3% of the sample.

The rearrangement joined TRBV9 to TRBJ2-5, and perhaps TRBD1 as D gene, on 8 matching bases. The specimen sequenced was PBMCs. The clonotype was recovered from a boy aged 2 to 9 in good health and CMV-seronegative. The CDR3 protein sequence reads: CASNRGGVGTQYF. The DNA is TGTGCCAGCAACAGGGGGGGGGTGGGGACCCAGTACTTC.